The 19 T cell receptor beta chains given below trace back to one sample, sequenced in a study of a mutant IDH1 vaccine in newly diagnosed glioma. The assay was immunoSEQ multiplex PCR, and TCRdb's table has in-frame clones only and misses some. The table has approximately 34,000 clones, over 85% seen once; the top ten hold 2% to 2.5%. As to time point: week 47, end of study. Every vaccine dose comprised 300 ug of mutant IDH1 20-mer peptide plus topical imiquimod. Antigens of these TCRs are unknown. This material consisted of PBMCs, taken from a glioma patient whose treatment included an IDH1 peptide vaccine. The receptors originated from a man aged 40-55 years with glioma.

This clone was counted between two and nine times. The chain links TRBV6-1 to TRBJ2-2; D gene ambiguous. The CDR3 runs to 12 residues. Germline V gene sequence: CDR1 MNHNS, CDR2 SASEGT. Trimming took 7 bases from V and 1 from J, leaving 4 bases between them. The CDR3 protein is CASTGNTGELFF. CDR3 sequence (DNA): TGTGCCAGCACCGGGAACACCGGGGAGCTGTTTTTT.

V usage is TRBV5-1 and J usage is TRBJ2-2; D perhaps matches TRBD1 (6 bases). Germline assignment: CDR1 SGHRS and CDR2 YFSETQ. The CDR3 has 15 residues. Trimming stripped 5 bases from V and 5 bases from J, with 16 bases between. The CDR3 loop is CASRHTGLRTGELFF. The CDR3 region has the DNA TGCGCCAGCAGACATACAGGGTTACGGACCGGGGAGCTGTTTTTT.

This sequence joins TRBV5-5 and TRBJ1-4; 10 bases align to TRBD1. The CDR3 runs 19 residues. Looked up from germline, CDR1 is SGHKS and CDR2 is YYEKEE (reference sequence). The J segment lost 3 bases and the V segment lost 0 bases, leaving 11 bases of the junction unmatched. In DNA, the CDR3 is TGTGCCAGCAGCTTGGCTTTCGGGACAGGGGCCAGTTCTAATGAAAAACTGTTTTTT. It yields the protein CASSLAFGTGASSNEKLFF.

In DNA, the CDR3 is TGCGCCAGCAGCGACAGGACTAGCGGGAGGTCTGAGCAGTTCTTC. It yields the protein CASSDRTSGRSEQFF. J is TRBJ2-1 and V is TRBV4-1, with 14 bases identical to TRBD2. The CDR3 is 15 residues long. The V gene's germline CDR1 is MGHRA and CDR2 YSYEKL. J was trimmed by 9 bases and V by 5 bases; bases with no gene match: 6.

The chain couples TRBV19 to TRBJ1-6; D is perhaps TRBD1 (5 bases). V was shortened by 8 bases and J by 7 bases, with 15 bases between the two germline ends. In germline, CDR1 is LNHDA, CDR2 SQIVND (reference sequence). The CDR3 contains 14 residues. As DNA, the CDR3 is TGTGCCAGTGGCCCGGGGGGGTCCAATTCACCCCTCCACTTT. Protein: CASGPGGSNSPLHF.

The V and J genes are TRBV15 and TRBJ1-4; 7 bases are a match to TRBD1. Looked up from germline, CDR1 is LNHNV and CDR2 is YYDKDF (reference sequence). V lost 0 bases, J lost 7 bases, and 5 bases stayed unmatched. The CDR3 has 15 amino acids. The CDR3 protein is CATSRDSTGREKLFF. CDR3 DNA sequence: TGTGCCACCAGCAGAGATTCGACAGGGCGTGAAAAACTGTTTTTT.

J is TRBJ2-7 and V is TRBV29-1; the match to TRBD2 covers 10 bases. The CDR3 loop spans 13 amino acids. From germline, CDR1 is SQVTM and CDR2 ANQGSEA. V shed 2 bases, J shed 5 bases, and the junction held 3 bases outside the gene matches. CDR3 region: CSVEPSGGDEQYF. The CDR3 bases are TGCAGCGTTGAACCTAGCGGGGGAGACGAGCAGTACTTC.

This clone is a singleton in its sample. The chain has TRBV11-3 and TRBJ2-2, with TRBD2 matching 14 bases. Trimming removed 5 bases from V and 7 bases from J; junction bases left unmatched: 6. Germline CDR1 reads SGHNT; CDR2 reads YENEEA. This CDR3 comprises 16 residues. The CDR3 region is CASSLGGLAGVGELFF. The CDR3 DNA follows: TGTGCCAGCAGCCTTGGGGGACTAGCGGGAGTCGGGGAGCTGTTTTTT.

The V call is TRBV10-3, the J call TRBJ2-5; TRBD2 is a possible D gene (5 bases). From germline, CDR1 is ENHRY and CDR2 SYGVKD. The CDR3 consists of 20 residues. V was cut by 2 bases and J by 5 bases, with 30 bases left in between. CDR3: CAISEPPERTGKDLGETQYF. The CDR3 DNA reads as TGTGCCATCAGTGAGCCGCCGGAGAGGACGGGAAAAGATCTGGGTGAGACCCAGTACTTC.

The rearrangement uses TRBV19 and TRBJ2-1; D is uncertain. Germline assignment: CDR1 LNHDA and CDR2 SQIVND (reference sequence). CDR3 length equals 16 residues. Between the trimmed V and J ends, which lost 2 bases and 0 bases, there was a span of 11 bases. The CDR3 loop reads CASSITPRSSYNEQFF. CDR3 in DNA: TGTGCCAGTAGTATAACCCCCAGGAGCTCCTACAATGAGCAGTTCTTC. Full variable domain (remainder filled in from reference TRBV19 and TRBJ2-1): DGGITQSPKYLFRKEGQNVTLSCEQNLNHDAMYWYRQDPGQGLRLIYYSQIVNDFQKGDIAEGYSVSREKKESFPLTVTSAQKNPTAFYLCASSITPRSSYNEQFFGPGTRLTVL.

The chain is built from TRBV4-3 and TRBJ2-7; the D gene is possibly TRBD1 (6 bases). V lost 1 base to trimming and J lost 1 base, with 17 bases between them. CDR1 and CDR2 (germline): LGHNA, YSLEER. The CDR3 length is 17 residues. CDR3 coding DNA: TGCGCCAGCAGCCAAGGTTCTGCAGGGGCGGATTCCTACGAGCAGTACTTC. It specifies CASSQGSAGADSYEQYF.

The rearrangement uses TRBV27 and TRBJ2-5; the D is unclear. The germline V gene has CDR1 MNHEY and CDR2 SMNVEV (reference sequence). The CDR3 spans 12 residues. V was shortened by 7 bases and J by 4 bases, with 10 bases between the two germline ends. CDR3 in amino acids: CASKKSRETQYF. DNA for the CDR3: TGTGCCAGCAAGAAATCCCGAGAGACCCAGTACTTC.

The V and J genes are TRBV6-5 and TRBJ2-3; 7 bases fit TRBD1. CDR1 is MNHEY and CDR2 is SVGAGI in the germline V gene. With 0 bases clipped from V and 3 bases from J, the junction kept 3 bases outside the gene matches. The CDR3 has 15 residues. This CDR3 reads CASSYSRGWTDTQYF. CDR3 nucleotides: TGTGCCAGCAGTTACTCCAGGGGGTGGACAGATACGCAGTATTTT.

The chain links TRBV5-1 to TRBJ2-1; 7 bases match TRBD2. The CDR3 spans 15 residues. Per germline, CDR1 SGHRS and CDR2 YFSETQ. J lost 9 bases, V lost 0 bases, and 9 bases had no gene match. In DNA, the CDR3 is TGCGCCAGCAGCTTGGTGTCGGGGGGTCTTAGTGAGCAGTTCTTC. Translating gives CASSLVSGGLSEQFF.

The J gene is TRBJ2-7, the V gene TRBV5-6; a weak D match, TRBD2 (6 bases). This CDR3 spans 14 amino acids. The V and J ends lost 7 bases and 3 bases respectively, with 17 bases between them. Per the germline V gene, CDR1 is SGHDT and CDR2 is YYEEEE. CDR3 DNA sequence: TGTGCCAGCCGGACGGCGGGGTCTTACTACGAGCAGTACTTC. This sequence encodes CASRTAGSYYEQYF.

The V gene is TRBV4-1, the J gene TRBJ2-5; 9 nucleotides line up with TRBD2. Near its end, the DNA agrees better with TRBJ2-7, so the J call may be wrong. Looked up from germline, CDR1 is MGHRA and CDR2 is YSYEKL. This CDR3 is 15 amino acids long. CDR3 in DNA: TGCGCCAGCAGCCAGGTCCCTAGCGGGGACTACGAGCAGTACTTC. It encodes CASSQVPSGDYEQYF.

The J gene is TRBJ1-2, the V gene TRBV7-9; D unresolved. The ends were cut back, 1 base at V and 0 bases at J, with 9 bases in the middle. CDR3 size: 15 residues. Germline V gene lookup returns CDR1 SEHNR and CDR2 FQNEAQ (reference sequence). The CDR3: CASSLVGRTNYGYTF. DNA for the CDR3: TGTGCCAGCAGCTTAGTAGGCAGGACTAACTATGGCTACACCTTC.

J is TRBJ2-1 and V is TRBV7-2; the D gene is possibly TRBD2 (5 bases). CDR3 length: 13 residues. Germline V gives CDR1 SGHTA, CDR2 FQGNSA. V was cut by 6 bases and J by 3 bases, with 9 bases left in between. The CDR3 reads CASRGLSYNEQFF. As DNA, the CDR3 is TGTGCCAGCAGAGGACTCAGCTACAATGAGCAGTTCTTC.

The rearrangement links TRBV10-1 to TRBJ1-1; D unclear. Trimming pared 3 bases from V and 3 bases from J, leaving 11 bases between. Per the germline V gene, CDR1 is WNHNN and CDR2 is SYGVQD (reference sequence). This CDR3 is built from 14 residues. CDR3 coding DNA: TGCGCCAGCAGTGAACCGGGAACGGACACTGAAGCTTTCTTT. It is translated as CASSEPGTDTEAFF.